This T cell receptor (beta chain) was sequenced during a study of T cell responses to AZD1222 COVID-19 vaccine. Germline V lookup: CDR1 MDHEN, CDR2 SYDVKM. After removal of 5 bases from V and 10 bases from J, the junction contained 4 bases not matched to a gene. This CDR3 has 12 residues. TCRdb's table, derived via immunoSEQ multiplex PCR, lists solely in-frame clones and lacks some. The top ten hold 11% to 15% of the sample, which has fewer than 150,000 clones, around 92% seen once. In regard to this clone: The antigen remains unidentified.

The study, taken as a whole, reports: Along spike, vaccine-associated CD4 TCRs were found throughout, with dominance at 160-218 and 743-854.

Specimen: peripheral blood, collected on day 0 of AZD1222 vaccination. The sequence was obtained from an adult in good health. The chain employs TRBV28 and TRBJ1-1, with 10 nucleotides matching TRBD1. The CDR3 region is CASSPGTGAAFF. CDR3 sequence (DNA): TGTGCCAGCAGTCCAGGGACAGGGGCAGCTTTCTTT. Filled out from reference TRBV28 and TRBJ1-1, the complete variable domain reads DVKVTQSSRYLVKRTGEKVFLECVQDMDHENMFWYRQDPGLGLRLIYFSYDVKMKEKGDIPEGYSVSREKKERFSLILESASTNQTSMYLCASSPGTGAAFFGQGTRLTVV.